This T cell receptor (beta chain) was recorded in a study of blood T cell repertoires in COVID-19. CDR3 length: 16 residues. Per the germline V gene, CDR1 is KGHSH and CDR2 is LQKENI. Trimming removed 6 bases from V and 0 bases from J; junction bases left unmatched: 7. Participants spanned ages about 18 to 90 years and resided in about two dozen US areas. In the original workflow: Reference gene primers were amplified, and this amplification served to estimate nucleated cell counts. Clones were read by immunoSEQ multiplex PCR, and TCRdb kept only the in-frame ones, dropping some. V and J calls and clone size come straight from that table; D and trimming were deduced from the DNA. The table includes more than 300,000 clones, 70% to 90% detected once.

V gene TRBV18 combines with J gene TRBJ1-1; TRBD1 matches 10 bases. This receptor was taken from a man aged 25-45 years who had recovered from COVID-19. Material for sequencing was PBMCs or T cells enriched from blood (not recorded which). DNA of the CDR3: TGTGCCAGCTCTCTCCGGGACAGGGGCATGAACACTGAAGCTTTCTTT. It translates to CASSLRDRGMNTEAFF.